These T cell receptor beta chains were read from a single sample in a study of PD-1 blockade in classical Hodgkin lymphoma. The data were produced by immunoSEQ multiplex PCR, yet TCRdb's version contains in-frame clones alone and is incomplete. Of almost 95,000 clones in the sample, approximately 83% are singletons; the top ten hold over 15%. Source: peripheral blood mononuclear cells (PBMCs), taken before the fourth cycle of nivolumab. The source of these receptors is a human donor with classical Hodgkin lymphoma. Both conserved end residues are part of each CDR3. Fields, in order: V gene, D gene, clone size, CDR3 length, J gene, CDR3 protein, CDR3 DNA. D genes are given only for firm matches. Rows give clone size only sometimes, using once, few, many, or a class for an expanded clone.

TRBV7-6,.,few,14,TRBJ2-2,CASSLNSYTGELFF,TGTGCCAGCAGCTTAAACTCATACACCGGGGAGCTGTTTTTT
TRBV19,TRBD2,.,14,TRBJ2-1,CASSIGTSGKGQFF,TGTGCCAGTAGCATCGGGACTAGCGGGAAGGGGCAGTTCTTC
TRBV30,TRBD1,.,13,TRBJ1-5,CAWGTGAGQPQHF,TGTGCCTGGGGGACAGGGGCCGGTCAGCCCCAGCATTTT
TRBV19,TRBD2,.,16,TRBJ2-1,CASSWSSGRGGNEQFF,TGTGCCAGTAGCTGGAGTAGCGGGAGAGGGGGCAATGAGCAGTTCTTC
TRBV30,TRBD1,.,11,TRBJ1-2,CAWGTGNGYTF,TGTGCCTGGGGGACAGGGAACGGCTACACCTTC
TRBV2,.,.,16,TRBJ1-5,CASSEGGGTPYQPQHF,TGTGCCAGCAGTGAAGGTGGTGGGACACCTTATCAGCCCCAGCATTTT
TRBV5-6,.,.,13,TRBJ2-7,CASSLWVGYEQYF,TGTGCCAGCAGCTTGTGGGTGGGGTACGAGCAGTACTTC
TRBV6-1,TRBD2,.,16,TRBJ2-7,CASSEGRTSGSYEQYF,TGTGCCAGCAGTGAGGGAAGGACTAGCGGGAGCTACGAGCAGTACTTC
TRBV5-4,.,.,15,TRBJ1-1,CASSLAEAMNTEAFF,TGTGCCAGCAGCTTGGCGGAGGCGATGAACACTGAAGCTTTCTTT
TRBV28,TRBD1,.,15,TRBJ2-7,CASSPGTGGLYEQYF,TGTGCCAGCAGCCCTGGGACAGGGGGCCTCTACGAGCAGTACTTC
TRBV5-1,TRBD2,.,16,TRBJ2-1,CASSLLAASSYNEQFF,TGCGCCAGCAGCTTGCTAGCGGCTAGCTCCTACAATGAGCAGTTCTTC
TRBV9,TRBD2,.,16,TRBJ2-1,CASSVALTSGDNEQFF,TGTGCCAGCAGCGTAGCTCTGACTAGCGGAGACAATGAGCAGTTCTTC
TRBV11-2,.,.,15,TRBJ2-7,CASSLRDRTSYEQYF,TGTGCCAGCAGCTTGCGGGACAGAACCTCCTACGAGCAGTACTTC
TRBV15,.,.,15,TRBJ1-3,CATSRDQGSGNTIYF,TGTGCCACCAGCAGAGATCAAGGCTCTGGAAACACCATATATTTT
TRBV7-2,.,.,17,TRBJ2-4,CASSLGTSRGAKNIQYF,TGTGCCAGCAGCTTAGGGACTTCTAGGGGTGCCAAAAACATTCAGTACTTC
TRBV29-1,.,.,14,TRBJ1-4,CSVAHSSTNEKLFF,TGCAGCGTAGCGCACAGCTCAACTAATGAAAAACTGTTTTTT
TRBV7-9,.,.,13,TRBJ2-7,CASSLDTAYEQYF,TGTGCCAGCAGCTTAGACACAGCCTACGAGCAGTACTTC
TRBV6-4,TRBD1,.,14,TRBJ2-7,CASSGVTGLPEQYF,TGTGCCAGCAGTGGGGTGACAGGGCTCCCCGAGCAGTACTTC
TRBV18,.,.,13,TRBJ2-7,CASSPRESYEQYF,TGTGCCAGCTCACCGAGGGAGAGTTACGAGCAGTACTTC
TRBV5-4,.,few,15,TRBJ1-2,CASSLEGVLNYGYTF,TGTGCCAGCAGCTTGGAGGGAGTCCTTAACTATGGCTACACCTTC
TRBV5-1,.,.,15,TRBJ2-3,CASSLAGTPIDTQYF,TGCGCCAGCAGCTTGGCCGGGACTCCAATAGATACGCAGTATTTT
TRBV19,TRBD2,.,16,TRBJ2-2,CASRGLAGGYTGELFF,TGTGCCAGTAGGGGACTAGCGGGAGGATACACCGGGGAGCTGTTTTTT
TRBV7-8,.,few,16,TRBJ1-2,CASSLFPSGTNYGYTF,TGTGCCAGCAGCTTATTCCCCAGCGGAACTAACTATGGCTACACCTTC
TRBV28,.,.,12,TRBJ1-1,CASSLLTGEAFF,TGTGCCAGCAGTTTACTAACAGGTGAAGCTTTCTTT
TRBV4-1,.,.,14,TRBJ2-7,CASSLWEASYEQYF,TGCGCCAGCAGCCTTTGGGAGGCCTCCTACGAGCAGTACTTC
TRBV11-2,.,.,12,TRBJ2-7,CASSPESYEQYF,TGTGCCAGCAGCCCCGAGTCCTACGAGCAGTACTTC
TRBV7-8,.,.,14,TRBJ2-7,CASSPNRVTYEQYF,TGTGCCAGCAGCCCCAATCGGGTAACCTACGAGCAGTACTTC
TRBV7-2,.,.,15,TRBJ2-3,CASSYSGTSTDTQYF,TGTGCCAGCAGCTACAGCGGAACTAGCACAGATACGCAGTATTTT
TRBV5-1,TRBD1,.,16,TRBJ2-3,CASSYGQGASTDTQYF,TGCGCCAGCAGCTATGGACAGGGGGCGAGTACAGATACGCAGTATTTT
TRBV30,.,.,11,TRBJ1-2,CAWGPGYGYTF,TGTGCCTGGGGGCCGGGGTATGGCTACACCTTC
TRBV5-1,TRBD2,.,17,TRBJ2-1,CASSFDPTSGRINEQFF,TGCGCCAGCAGCTTCGACCCGACTAGCGGGAGGATCAATGAGCAGTTCTTC
TRBV9,.,.,16,TRBJ2-6,CASSERQISGANVLTF,TGTGCCAGCAGCGAACGACAGATCTCTGGGGCCAACGTCCTGACTTTC
TRBV28,.,.,13,TRBJ2-2,CAMTDANTGELFF,TGTGCCATGACAGACGCGAACACCGGGGAGCTGTTTTTT
TRBV5-1,TRBD1,few,16,TRBJ2-3,CASSSNRGTPTDTQYF,TGCGCCAGCAGCTCCAACAGGGGTACCCCCACAGATACGCAGTATTTT
TRBV2,.,few,13,TRBJ2-7,CASIKPGLGEQYF,TGTGCCAGCATCAAGCCGGGACTGGGGGAGCAGTACTTC
TRBV9,.,.,14,TRBJ2-7,CASSPGTSVHEQYF,TGTGCCAGCAGCCCCGGGACAAGCGTCCACGAGCAGTACTTC
TRBV30,TRBD1,.,16,TRBJ2-7,CAWSTKRTGSSYEQYF,TGTGCCTGGAGTACCAAACGGACAGGGAGCTCCTACGAGCAGTACTTC